These T cell receptor beta chains were read from a single sample in a study of T cells in Graves' hyperthyroidism and ophthalmopathy. TCRdb re-analysed the multiplex PCR reads in MiXCR, keeping a single row per CDR3 protein. The sample lists 300,000 to 450,000 distinct CDR3 sequences; roughly an eighth were seen once. Sequences were obtained from blood. The receptor source for this set is a woman younger than 35 with Graves' hyperthyroidism. Both conserved end residues are part of each CDR3. The order of the fields is J gene, V gene, CDR3 protein.

TRBJ2-1 | TRBV6-2/TRBV6-3 | CASSTGTSGRLNEQFF
TRBJ1-1 | TRBV18 | CASSPRTDMNTEAFF
TRBJ2-5 | TRBV6-2/TRBV6-3 | CASSKQLLGTQYF
TRBJ2-7 | TRBV6-1 | CASRRQRVLSYEQYF
TRBJ1-1 | TRBV7-9 | CANSLGPDGRRTEAFF
TRBJ2-5 | TRBV9 | CASSPLAGGEETQYF
TRBJ2-1 | TRBV5-1 | CASSQGGYGNEQFF
TRBJ2-5 | TRBV14 | CASSQDYVQTQYF
TRBJ1-3 | TRBV5-5 | CASSSGYTSGNTIYF
TRBJ2-5 | TRBV18 | CASTRRTSGETQYF
TRBJ1-1 | TRBV29-1 | CSAEAAFF
TRBJ2-7 | TRBV20-1 | CSVGLAETYEQYF
TRBJ2-1 | TRBV6-1 | CASTGPSGGAGEQFF
TRBJ1-3 | TRBV6-1 | CASTTGPSSGNTIYF
TRBJ2-3 | TRBV9 | CASSLMGETDTQYF
TRBJ1-1 | TRBV18 | CASSPERLNTEAFF
TRBJ2-5 | TRBV11-2 | CASSLSSGPRETQYF
TRBJ1-2 | TRBV6-2/TRBV6-3 | CATQRSNYGYTF
TRBJ2-6 | TRBV11-3 | CASSPGWVPGANVLTF
TRBJ1-4 | TRBV24-1 | CATSAPGTDKEKLFF
TRBJ1-1 | TRBV18 | CASSPGSNTEAFF
TRBJ2-1 | TRBV20-1 | CSARVLSEQFF
TRBJ2-1 | TRBV2 | CASILDEQFF
TRBJ2-1 | TRBV28 | CASSPHLAGGPDEQFF
TRBJ1-2 | TRBV5-4 | CASSLRGALYGYTF
. | TRBV4-1 | CASSLTPTGSYEQFF
TRBJ2-7 | TRBV20-1 | CSARSATSDPSYEQYF
TRBJ2-1 | TRBV5-1 | CASSQVSGGKFDEQFF
TRBJ1-2 | TRBV4-1 | CASSQTGFDYGYTF
TRBJ2-1 | TRBV6-5 | CASSYLSGLAGGNEQFF
TRBJ2-1 | TRBV11-3 | CASSLGYQAYNEQFF
TRBJ2-1 | TRBV5-4 | CASSSRLAGDLNEQFF
TRBJ2-1 | TRBV28 | CASSLGDRPSEQFF
TRBJ2-3 | TRBV20-1 | CSASRHRHTDTQYF
TRBJ2-7 | TRBV6-1 | CASTSDNYEQYF
TRBJ1-5 | TRBV6-2/TRBV6-3 | CASSYSPGSNQPQHF
TRBJ1-1 | TRBV28 | CASSRGGAFSSTEAFF
TRBJ2-1 | TRBV5-1 | CASSLGGADSYNEQFF
TRBJ2-1 | TRBV28 | CASSLQGRSYNEQFF
TRBJ2-7 | TRBV2 | CASSEGASGALYEQYF
TRBJ2-2 | TRBV10-3 | CAISESTAGVRTGELFF
TRBJ1-1 | TRBV6-1 | CASILLTGGVNTEAFF
TRBJ2-1 | TRBV18 | CASSPPGSGTSGPYEQFF
TRBJ2-2 | TRBV6-5 | CASRSQGNTGELFF
TRBJ1-1 | TRBV6-1 | CASREGSMNTEAFF
TRBJ2-3 | TRBV27 | CASRGLDTDTQYF
TRBJ2-1 | TRBV12-3/TRBV12-4 | CASSLVGQGNEQFF
TRBJ2-1 | TRBV20-1 | CSASNSGNDYNEQFF
TRBJ1-2 | TRBV7-3 | CASSSMAQGAPSGYTF
TRBJ1-2 | TRBV2 | CASSERQVPYGYTF
TRBJ1-2 | TRBV28 | CVSSLSAPPGYTF
TRBJ2-1 | TRBV19 | CASKTGLDPYNEQFF
TRBJ1-3 | TRBV28 | CASSSGQGDTIYF
TRBJ1-3 | TRBV14 | CATGRGETGNTIYF
TRBJ2-4 | TRBV7-3 | CASSPHPGIQYF
TRBJ2-1 | TRBV19 | CASSQEGPAYNEQFF
TRBJ1-1 | TRBV28 | CASSLATGGSTEAFF
TRBJ1-2 | TRBV6-1 | CASSLYSTGNYGYTF
TRBJ2-2 | TRBV9 | CASSEDRVGGELFF